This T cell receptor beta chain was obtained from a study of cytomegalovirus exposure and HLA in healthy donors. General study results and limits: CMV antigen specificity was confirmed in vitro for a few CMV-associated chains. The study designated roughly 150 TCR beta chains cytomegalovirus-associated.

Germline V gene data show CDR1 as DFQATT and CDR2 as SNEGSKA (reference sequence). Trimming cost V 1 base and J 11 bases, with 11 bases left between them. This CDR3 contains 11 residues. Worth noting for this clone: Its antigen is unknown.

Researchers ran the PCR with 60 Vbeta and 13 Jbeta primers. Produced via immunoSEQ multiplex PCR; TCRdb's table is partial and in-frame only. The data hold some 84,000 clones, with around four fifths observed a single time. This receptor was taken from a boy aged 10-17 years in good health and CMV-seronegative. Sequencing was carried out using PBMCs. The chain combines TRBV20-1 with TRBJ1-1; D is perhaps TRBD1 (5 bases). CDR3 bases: TGCAGTGCTAGAGTCGGGGGAGACGCTTTCTTT. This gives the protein CSARVGGDAFF.